The 21 T cell receptor beta chains given below trace back to one sample, sequenced in a study of T cell responses to AZD1222 COVID-19 vaccine. Generated by immunoSEQ multiplex PCR, the TCRdb table keeps only in-frame clones and is missing some. Here the sample spans about 160,000 clones, over 75% being singletons. Sequenced here: peripheral blood, sampled on day 0 of AZD1222 vaccination. These receptors originate from an adult in good health.

The chain recombines TRBV11-2 with TRBJ1-2; D perhaps matches TRBD1 (5 bases). V was trimmed by 1 base and J by 3 bases, leaving 12 bases between them. CDR1 and CDR2 from the germline V gene are SGHAT and FQNNGV. This CDR3 comprises 15 residues. CDR3 nucleotide sequence: TGTGCCAGCAGCTTAGCTCCCGGGGCGGACTATGGCTACACCTTC. Its protein is CASSLAPGADYGYTF.

The chain has TRBV11-3 and TRBJ1-2; 8 nucleotides match TRBD1. CDR1 is SGHNT and CDR2 is YENEEA in the germline V gene. This CDR3 spans 17 amino acids. J gave up 3 bases and V 5 bases, and 14 bases lay outside the gene matches. The CDR3 DNA reads TGTGCCAGCAGCGGGACAGGAGGATTCTTAGGCGACTATGGCTACACCTTC. The encoded protein is CASSGTGGFLGDYGYTF.

The J gene is TRBJ1-2, the V gene TRBV12-3 or TRBV12-4; D may be TRBD1 (5 bases). This CDR3 is 13 amino acids long. Deletions cut 6 bases from V and 8 bases from J, with 16 bases between. The CDR3 protein is CASSPRVNGGYTF. DNA for the CDR3: TGTGCCAGCAGCCCCAGGGTTAACGGCGGCTACACCTTC.

The chain has TRBV7-6 and TRBJ2-2, with 7 bases lining up with TRBD2. Germline trimming cut 3 bases from V and 3 bases from J; bases unmatched to any gene: 4. The V gene's germline CDR1 is SGHVS and CDR2 FNYEAQ. This CDR3 spans 15 amino acids. CDR3 residues: CASSLAGVDTGELFF. CDR3 nucleotide sequence: TGTGCCAGCAGCTTGGCGGGGGTCGACACCGGGGAGCTGTTTTTT.

The CDR3 region is CASSEEFWGPQPQHF. DNA of the CDR3: TGTGCCAGCAGTGAAGAGTTTTGGGGTCCCCAGCCCCAGCATTTT. V usage is TRBV6-1 and J usage is TRBJ1-5; D ambiguous. Looked up from germline, CDR1 is MNHNS and CDR2 is SASEGT. V was clipped by 1 base and J by 7 bases, with 14 bases between them. CDR3 length equals 15 residues.

This chain links TRBV5-1 with TRBJ1-1; perhaps TRBD1 as D (5 bases). Germline CDR1 reads SGHRS; CDR2 reads YFSETQ. This CDR3 spans 14 amino acids. The germline V and J ends were trimmed by 4 bases and 4 bases, with 14 bases remaining between them. The CDR3 DNA reads as TGCGCCAGCAGCGGTCCTTTGGGGGGCACTGAAGCTTTCTTT. Protein sequence: CASSGPLGGTEAFF.

This chain links TRBV7-2 with TRBJ2-3; D might be TRBD2 (7 bases). The CDR3 is made up of 17 amino acids. The ends were cut back, 0 bases at V and 0 bases at J, with 13 bases in the middle. The V gene's germline CDR1 is SGHTA and CDR2 FQGNSA. CDR3 region: CASSLAAGAPSTDTQYF. CDR3 nucleotides: TGTGCCAGCAGCTTAGCGGCGGGGGCACCCAGCACAGATACGCAGTATTTT.

This clone was observed once. V and J are TRBV4-2 and TRBJ2-2, with D unclear. This CDR3 is 15 amino acids long. CDR1 is LGHNA and CDR2 is YNFKEQ in the germline V gene. The ends were cut back, 0 bases at V and 1 base at J, with 6 bases in the middle. This CDR3 reads CASSQDYGNTGELFF. The CDR3 DNA is TGTGCCAGCAGCCAAGATTATGGGAACACCGGGGAGCTGTTTTTT.

V is TRBV28 and J is TRBJ1-2; D remains unclear. V dropped 1 base and J dropped 4 bases, with 13 bases sitting between them. This CDR3 has 15 residues. Germline V CDR1 and CDR2: MDHEN, SYDVKM. Here the CDR3 DNA reads TGTGCCAGCAGTTTATCAGGACTGATCCGCTATGGCTACACCTTC. This translates into CASSLSGLIRYGYTF.

The gene calls are TRBV11-2 and TRBJ1-2; 7 bases agree with TRBD1. The V gene end was trimmed by 6 bases and the J gene end by 2 bases; junction bases not matched to a gene: 3. The CDR3 is 13 amino acids. CDR1 and CDR2 (germline): SGHAT, FQNNGV. CDR3 nucleotides: TGTGCCAGCAGACAGACAGGGAACTATGGCTACACCTTC. This encodes CASRQTGNYGYTF.

The V gene is TRBV12-3 or TRBV12-4, the J gene TRBJ2-1; D unclear. This CDR3 region has 11 residues. V was clipped by 6 bases and J by 9 bases, with 9 bases between them. CDR3 bases: TGTGCCAGCAGGGCCGGGCCTGAGCAGTTCTTC. Translation gives CASRAGPEQFF.

This chain links TRBV29-1 with TRBJ2-7; D is uncertain. V dropped 1 base and J dropped 0 bases, with 4 bases sitting between them. The germline CDR1 and CDR2 sequences are SQVTM and ANQGSEA. CDR3 length: 12 amino acids. The CDR3 coding sequence is TGCAGCGTTGAAGTCACCTCCTACGAGCAGTACTTC. Residues: CSVEVTSYEQYF.

This clone has a handful of counts. The chain carries TRBV10-3 and TRBJ2-1, with a weak D call TRBD2 (6 bases). Per germline, CDR1 ENHRY and CDR2 SYGVKD. With 6 bases removed from V and 8 bases from J, the gap between germline ends came to 17 bases. This CDR3 has 14 residues. The CDR3 DNA reads as TGTGCCATCAGGGACCCGGGGGAGGCGGATGAGCAGTTCTTC. It codes for CAIRDPGEADEQFF.

This rearrangement joins TRBV11-1 to TRBJ2-7, with 9 bases matching TRBD2. From germline, CDR1 is SGHAT and CDR2 FQDESV (reference sequence). The V and J ends lost 4 bases and 2 bases, in that order; junction bases with no gene match: 6. CDR3 length: 15 residues. The DNA for the CDR3 is TGTGCCAGCAGCTCAGGGGCGGGAGGGCCCTACGAGCAGTACTTC. This encodes CASSSGAGGPYEQYF.

The chain uses TRBV5-1 and TRBJ2-3; 10 nucleotides line up with TRBD2. Trimming took 4 bases from V and 0 from J; bases not matched to a gene: 8. The germline gives CDR1 SGHRS, CDR2 YFSETQ. This CDR3 contains 17 residues. CDR3 bases: TGCGCCAGCAGCCCTCCCCCACTAGCGGGAAGCACAGATACGCAGTATTTT. Its translation: CASSPPPLAGSTDTQYF.

The chain employs TRBV24-1 and TRBJ1-5, with D uncertain. With 4 bases removed from V and 10 bases from J, the gap between germline ends came to 13 bases. Looked up from germline, CDR1 is KGHDR and CDR2 is SFDVKD. The CDR3 is 13 residues long. CDR3 residues: CATSDYDRGPQHF. For the CDR3, the DNA is TGTGCCACCAGTGACTACGATCGGGGACCCCAGCATTTT.

This chain links TRBV11-2 with TRBJ2-7, with D possibly TRBD2 on 5 matching bases. CDR3 length: 13 residues. Per the germline V gene, CDR1 is SGHAT and CDR2 is FQNNGV. V was shortened by 3 bases and J by 3 bases, with 9 bases between the two germline ends. CDR3 nucleotides: TGTGCCAGCAGCTTCGTCGCGGGCTACGAGCAGTACTTC. Translation gives CASSFVAGYEQYF.

The V call is TRBV5-6, the J call TRBJ1-4; D possibly corresponds to TRBD1 (5 bases). V lost 4 bases and J 1 base, leaving 11 bases between the germline ends. The CDR3 runs to 15 residues. Germline CDR1 is SGHDT and CDR2 is YYEEEE. CDR3 DNA: TGTGCCAGCAGCGCCCCGGGGGGAACTAATGAAAAACTGTTTTTT. This gives the protein CASSAPGGTNEKLFF.

This chain joins TRBV27 and TRBJ2-3; 10 bases map to TRBD2. V dropped 0 bases and J dropped 5; count of bases not matched to a gene: 2. This CDR3 has 15 residues. The germline CDR1 and CDR2 sequences are MNHEY and SMNVEV (reference sequence). CDR3 in amino acids: CASSLSSGRGDTQYF. The CDR3, as DNA: TGTGCCAGCAGTTTATCCAGCGGGAGGGGAGATACGCAGTATTTT.

V gene TRBV10-3 combines with J gene TRBJ2-1, with D perhaps given as TRBD1 or TRBD2 (5 bases each). Per the germline V gene, CDR1 is ENHRY and CDR2 is SYGVKD. The CDR3 covers 16 residues. Trimming removed 3 bases from V and 5 bases from J, with 17 bases in between. CDR3 nucleotide sequence: TGTGCCATCAGTGACTCCGAGGGGCCAGCAAACAATGAGCAGTTCTTC. Residues: CAISDSEGPANNEQFF.

The chain uses TRBV7-3 and TRBJ1-1; D may be TRBD1 (5 bases). Germline CDR1 and CDR2: SGHTA and FQGTGA. Trimming cost V 5 bases and J 1 base, with 11 bases left between them. The CDR3 extends over 14 amino acids. Here the CDR3 DNA reads TGTGCCAGCAGCCAGGACACAGGGAACACTGAAGCTTTCTTT. This translates into CASSQDTGNTEAFF.